This T cell receptor beta chain was sequenced in a study of spatial heterogeneity in lung cancer. General study points: How many expanded intratumoral alpha and beta TCRs were present tracked the tumor mutation count, which was a count of nonsynonymous mutations.

V shed 2 bases and J shed 9 bases, with 14 bases lying between them. The CDR3 length is 13 residues. This clonotype was detected many times. Antigen specificity is unknown. Described time point: sample taken at primary tumor resection. Each CDR3 protein is one row after TCRdb ran MiXCR on the 5' RACE reads. The repertoire holds about 9,600 distinct CDR3 sequences, with 5.5% to 7% as singletons. Sequencing used lung tumor tissue, obtained at surgery. The chain carries TRBV12-3 or TRBV12-4 and TRBJ2-7; D ambiguous. This clonotype was sampled from a female donor with early-stage non-small cell lung cancer. DNA for the CDR3: TGTGCCAGCAGTTTACCCCAGCTACGAGGGCAGTACTTC. It translates to CASSLPQLRGQYF.